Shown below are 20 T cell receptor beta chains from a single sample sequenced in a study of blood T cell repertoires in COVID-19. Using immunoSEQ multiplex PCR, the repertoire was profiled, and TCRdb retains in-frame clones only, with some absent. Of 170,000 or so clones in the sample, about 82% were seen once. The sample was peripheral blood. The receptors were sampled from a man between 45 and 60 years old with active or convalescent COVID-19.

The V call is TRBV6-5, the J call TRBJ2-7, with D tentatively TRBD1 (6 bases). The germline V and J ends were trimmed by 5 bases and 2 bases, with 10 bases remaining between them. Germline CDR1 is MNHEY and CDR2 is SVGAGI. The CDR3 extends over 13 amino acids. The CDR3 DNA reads TGTGCCAGCAGTCGGCAGGGGACCTACGAGCAGTACTTC. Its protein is CASSRQGTYEQYF.

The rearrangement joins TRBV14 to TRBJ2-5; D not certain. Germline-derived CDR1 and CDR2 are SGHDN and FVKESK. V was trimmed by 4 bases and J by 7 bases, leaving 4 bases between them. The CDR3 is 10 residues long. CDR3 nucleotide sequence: TGTGCCAGCAGCCGTAGGACCCAGTACTTC. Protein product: CASSRRTQYF.

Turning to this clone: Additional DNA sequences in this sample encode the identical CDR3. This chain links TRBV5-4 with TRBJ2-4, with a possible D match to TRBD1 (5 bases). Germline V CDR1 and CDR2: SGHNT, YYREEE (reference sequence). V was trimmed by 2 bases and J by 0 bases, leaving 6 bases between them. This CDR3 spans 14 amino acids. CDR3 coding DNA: TGTGCCAGCAGCTTCCAGGGAGCCAAAAACATTCAGTACTTC. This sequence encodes CASSFQGAKNIQYF.

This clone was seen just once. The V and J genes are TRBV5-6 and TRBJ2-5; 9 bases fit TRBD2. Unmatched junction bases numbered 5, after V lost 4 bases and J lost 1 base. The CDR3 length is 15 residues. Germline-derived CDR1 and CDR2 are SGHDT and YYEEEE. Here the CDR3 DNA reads TGTGCCAGCAGCATTTTAGCGGGGGCCCAAGAGACCCAGTACTTC. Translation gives CASSILAGAQETQYF.

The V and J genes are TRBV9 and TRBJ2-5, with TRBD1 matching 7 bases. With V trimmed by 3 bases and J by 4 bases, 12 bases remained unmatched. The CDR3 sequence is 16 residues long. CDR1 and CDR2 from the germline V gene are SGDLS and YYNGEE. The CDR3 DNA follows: TGTGCCAGCAGCGAAACAGGGGTCCTAACCCGAGAGACCCAGTACTTC. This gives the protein CASSETGVLTRETQYF. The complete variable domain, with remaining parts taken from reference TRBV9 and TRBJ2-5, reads DSGVTQTPKHLITATGQRVTLRCSPRSGDLSVYWYQQSLDQGLQFLIQYYNGEERAKGNILERFSAQQFPDLHSELNLSSLELGDSALYFCASSETGVLTRETQYFGPGTRLLVL.

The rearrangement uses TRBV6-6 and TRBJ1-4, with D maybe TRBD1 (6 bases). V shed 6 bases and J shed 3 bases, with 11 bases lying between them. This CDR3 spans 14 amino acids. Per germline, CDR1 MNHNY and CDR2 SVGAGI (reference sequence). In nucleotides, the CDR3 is TGTGCCAGCAGCCTACAGGGTGCTAATGAAAAACTGTTTTTT. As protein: CASSLQGANEKLFF.

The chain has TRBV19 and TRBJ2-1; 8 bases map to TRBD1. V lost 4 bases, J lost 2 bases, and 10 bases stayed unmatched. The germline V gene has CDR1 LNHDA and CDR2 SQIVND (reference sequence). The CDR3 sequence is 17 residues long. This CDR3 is CASSTPGGDRTYNEQFF. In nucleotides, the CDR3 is TGTGCCAGTAGTACCCCAGGTGGGGACAGGACCTACAATGAGCAGTTCTTC. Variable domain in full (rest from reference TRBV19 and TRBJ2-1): DGGITQSPKYLFRKEGQNVTLSCEQNLNHDAMYWYRQDPGQGLRLIYYSQIVNDFQKGDIAEGYSVSREKKESFPLTVTSAQKNPTAFYLCASSTPGGDRTYNEQFFGPGTRLTVL.

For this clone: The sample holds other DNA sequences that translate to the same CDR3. CDR3 sequence reads: CASSYSKGTGQYEQYF. The CDR3 DNA follows: TGTGCCAGCAGTTACTCGAAAGGGACAGGGCAATACGAGCAGTACTTC. The V call is TRBV6-5, the J call TRBJ2-7, with 9 bases lining up with TRBD1. The CDR3 contains 16 residues. Germline-derived CDR1 and CDR2 are MNHEY and SVGAGI. The junction had 7 bases not matched to a gene; V was cut back by 0 bases and J by 4 bases.

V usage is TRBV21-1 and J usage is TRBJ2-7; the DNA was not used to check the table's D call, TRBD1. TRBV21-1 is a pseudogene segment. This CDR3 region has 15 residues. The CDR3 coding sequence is TGTGCCAGCAGCTTCCGGGACAAAGATTGGTACGAGCAGTACTTC. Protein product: CASSFRDKDWYEQYF.

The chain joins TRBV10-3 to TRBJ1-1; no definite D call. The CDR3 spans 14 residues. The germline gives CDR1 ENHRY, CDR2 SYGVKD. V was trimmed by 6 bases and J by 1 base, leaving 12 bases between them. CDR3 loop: CAIRRGQANTEAFF. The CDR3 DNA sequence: TGTGCCATCAGGAGAGGGCAGGCGAACACTGAAGCTTTCTTT.

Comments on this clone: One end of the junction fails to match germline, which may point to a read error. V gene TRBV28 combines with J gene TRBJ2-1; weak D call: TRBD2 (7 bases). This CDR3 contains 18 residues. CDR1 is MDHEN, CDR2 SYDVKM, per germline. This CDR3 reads CARSLRGGRGSSYNEQFF. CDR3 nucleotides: TGTGCCCGCAGTTTAAGGGGGGGTAGGGGCAGCTCCTACAATGAGCAGTTCTTC.

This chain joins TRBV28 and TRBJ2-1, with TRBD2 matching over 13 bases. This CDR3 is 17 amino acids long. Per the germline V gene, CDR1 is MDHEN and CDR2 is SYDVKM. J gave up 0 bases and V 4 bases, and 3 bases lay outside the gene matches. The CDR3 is CASSSRTSGSSYNEQFF. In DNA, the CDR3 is TGTGCCAGCAGTTCCCGGACTAGCGGGAGCTCCTACAATGAGCAGTTCTTC.

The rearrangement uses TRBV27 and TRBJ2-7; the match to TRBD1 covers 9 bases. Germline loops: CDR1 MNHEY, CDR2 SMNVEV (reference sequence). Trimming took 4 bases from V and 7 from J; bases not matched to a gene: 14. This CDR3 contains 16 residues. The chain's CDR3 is CASSSSTGQGLWEQYF. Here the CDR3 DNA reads TGTGCCAGCAGTTCATCAACGGGACAGGGACTTTGGGAGCAGTACTTC.

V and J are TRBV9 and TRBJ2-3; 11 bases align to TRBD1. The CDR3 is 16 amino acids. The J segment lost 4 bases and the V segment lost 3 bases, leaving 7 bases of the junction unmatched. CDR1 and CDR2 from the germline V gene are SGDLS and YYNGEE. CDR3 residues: CASSASGQGAADTQYF. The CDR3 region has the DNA TGTGCCAGCAGCGCCTCAGGACAGGGGGCCGCAGATACGCAGTATTTT. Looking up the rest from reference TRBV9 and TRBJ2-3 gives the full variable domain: DSGVTQTPKHLITATGQRVTLRCSPRSGDLSVYWYQQSLDQGLQFLIQYYNGEERAKGNILERFSAQQFPDLHSELNLSSLELGDSALYFCASSASGQGAADTQYFGPGTRLTVL.

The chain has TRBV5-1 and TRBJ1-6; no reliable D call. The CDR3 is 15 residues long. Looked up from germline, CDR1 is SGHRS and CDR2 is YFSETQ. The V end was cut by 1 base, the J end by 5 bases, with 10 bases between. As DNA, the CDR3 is TGCGCCAGCAGCTTGCGTGAGAGTAATAATTCACCCCTCCACTTT. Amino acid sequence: CASSLRESNNSPLHF.

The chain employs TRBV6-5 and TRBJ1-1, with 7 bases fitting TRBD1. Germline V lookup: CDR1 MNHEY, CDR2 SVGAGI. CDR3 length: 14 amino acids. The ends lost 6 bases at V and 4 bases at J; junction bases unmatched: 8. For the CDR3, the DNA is TGTGCCAGCAGCGCCACAGGGGAACTCACTGAAGCTTTCTTT. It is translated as CASSATGELTEAFF.

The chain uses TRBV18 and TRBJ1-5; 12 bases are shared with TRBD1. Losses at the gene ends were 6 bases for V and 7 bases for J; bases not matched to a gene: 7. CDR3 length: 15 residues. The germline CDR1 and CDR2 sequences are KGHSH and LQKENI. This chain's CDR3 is CASSPGTGGGQPQHF. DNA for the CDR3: TGTGCCAGCTCGCCCGGGACAGGGGGCGGGCAGCCCCAGCATTTT.

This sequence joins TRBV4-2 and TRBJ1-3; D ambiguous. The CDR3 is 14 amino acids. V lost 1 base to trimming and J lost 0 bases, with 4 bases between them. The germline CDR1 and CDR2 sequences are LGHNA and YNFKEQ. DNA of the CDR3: TGTGCCAGCAGCCAAGGCGACTCTGGAAACACCATATATTTT. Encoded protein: CASSQGDSGNTIYF.

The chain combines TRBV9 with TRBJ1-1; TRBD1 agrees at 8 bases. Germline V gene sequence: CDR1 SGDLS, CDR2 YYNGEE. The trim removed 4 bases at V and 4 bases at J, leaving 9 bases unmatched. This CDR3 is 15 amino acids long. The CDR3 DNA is TGTGCCAGCAGCAAAATCGGACAGGGTGGCACTGAAGCTTTCTTT. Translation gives CASSKIGQGGTEAFF.

The CDR3 loop reads CASSLRIGVGRLYNEQFF. CDR3 nucleotides: TGTGCCAGCAGCTTAAGGATAGGAGTGGGGCGACTCTACAATGAGCAGTTCTTC. The chain carries TRBV11-3 and TRBJ2-1; D is perhaps TRBD1 (5 bases). Germline-derived CDR1 and CDR2 are SGHNT and YENEEA. Trimming cost V 2 bases and J 3 bases, with 20 bases left between them. The CDR3 consists of 18 residues.